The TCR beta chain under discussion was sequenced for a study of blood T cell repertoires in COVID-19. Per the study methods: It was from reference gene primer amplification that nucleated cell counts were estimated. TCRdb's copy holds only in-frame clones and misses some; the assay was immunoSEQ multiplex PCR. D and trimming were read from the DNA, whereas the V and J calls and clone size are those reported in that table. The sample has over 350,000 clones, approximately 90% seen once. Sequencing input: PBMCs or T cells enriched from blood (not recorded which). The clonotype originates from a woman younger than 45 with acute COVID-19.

The CDR3 DNA follows: TGTGCCACCAGTGATTTAACGACAACCGGCACAGATACGCAGTATTTT. Residues: CATSDLTTTGTDTQYF. The rearrangement uses TRBV24-1 and TRBJ2-3; D not certain. Germline V lookup: CDR1 KGHDR, CDR2 SFDVKD. This CDR3 has 16 amino acids. Trimming pared 1 base from V and 1 base from J, leaving 11 bases between.